These 3 T cell receptor beta chains were sequenced from one sample in a study of blood T cell repertoires in COVID-19. Some clones are missing from TCRdb's copy, which holds only in-frame ones; the method was immunoSEQ multiplex PCR. The sample yields approximately 270,000 clones, 75% to 90% seen once. The sequenced material came from PBMCs or T cells enriched from blood (not recorded which). The receptors derive from a woman younger than 45 who had recovered from COVID-19.

CDR3 amino acids: CASSEDSGELFF. CDR3 DNA: TGTGCCAGCAGTGAGGACAGCGGGGAGCTGTTTTTT. This chain uses TRBV2 with TRBJ2-2; TRBD1 is a possible D gene (6 bases). The CDR3 consists of 12 residues. CDR1 SNHLY and CDR2 FYNNEI come from the germline V gene. Trimming stripped 3 bases from V and 7 bases from J, with 6 bases between.

This clone was picked up a small number of times. The V call is TRBV2, the J call TRBJ2-7, with TRBD1 matching 9 bases. The V gene end was trimmed by 6 bases and the J gene end by 3 bases; junction bases not matched to a gene: 12. The CDR3 sequence is 16 residues long. Germline CDR1 is SNHLY and CDR2 is FYNNEI. The CDR3 sequence is CASRGVTGGLGYEQYF. CDR3 in DNA: TGTGCCAGCAGAGGCGTAACAGGGGGCCTTGGCTACGAGCAGTACTTC.

V is TRBV21-1 and J is TRBJ1-1. TRBV21-1 is a listed pseudogene. The CDR3 runs to 14 residues. This CDR3 reads CASEGWGGNTEAFF. CDR3 in DNA: TGTGCCAGCGAGGGTTGGGGTGGGAACACTGAAGCTTTCTTT.